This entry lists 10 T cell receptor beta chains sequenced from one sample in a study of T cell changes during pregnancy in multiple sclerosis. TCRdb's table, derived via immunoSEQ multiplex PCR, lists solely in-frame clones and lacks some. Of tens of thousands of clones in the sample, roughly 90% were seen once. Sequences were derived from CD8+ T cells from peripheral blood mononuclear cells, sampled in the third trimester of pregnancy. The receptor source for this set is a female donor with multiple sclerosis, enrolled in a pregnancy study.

The CDR3 protein is CASSPIQSGGRTGELFF. Here the CDR3 DNA reads TGTGCCAGCAGCCCAATACAAAGCGGGGGGCGCACCGGGGAGCTGTTTTTT. This rearrangement joins TRBV7-6 to TRBJ2-2; 9 bases line up with TRBD2. Germline values: CDR1 SGHVS, CDR2 FNYEAQ. The CDR3 is made up of 17 amino acids. The ends lost 5 bases at V and 4 bases at J; junction bases unmatched: 11.

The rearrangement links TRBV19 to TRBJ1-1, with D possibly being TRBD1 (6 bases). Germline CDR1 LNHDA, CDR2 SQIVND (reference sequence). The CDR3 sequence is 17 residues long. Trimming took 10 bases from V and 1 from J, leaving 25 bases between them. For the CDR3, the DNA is TGTGCCACCAGACCCAAACGGGACACACGTAGGAACACTGAAGCTTTCTTT. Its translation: CATRPKRDTRRNTEAFF.

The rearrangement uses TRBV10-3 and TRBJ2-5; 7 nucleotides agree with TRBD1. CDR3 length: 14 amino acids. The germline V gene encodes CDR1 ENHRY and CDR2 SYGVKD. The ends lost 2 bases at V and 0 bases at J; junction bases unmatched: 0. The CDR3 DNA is TGTGCCATCAGTGAGGGACAGGACCAAGAGACCCAGTACTTC. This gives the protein CAISEGQDQETQYF.

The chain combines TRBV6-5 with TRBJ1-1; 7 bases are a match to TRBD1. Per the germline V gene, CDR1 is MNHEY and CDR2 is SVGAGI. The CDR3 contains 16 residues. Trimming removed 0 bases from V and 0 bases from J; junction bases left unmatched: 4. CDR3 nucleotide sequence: TGTGCCAGCAGTTACTCAACAGGACAGGTGAACACTGAAGCTTTCTTT. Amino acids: CASSYSTGQVNTEAFF.

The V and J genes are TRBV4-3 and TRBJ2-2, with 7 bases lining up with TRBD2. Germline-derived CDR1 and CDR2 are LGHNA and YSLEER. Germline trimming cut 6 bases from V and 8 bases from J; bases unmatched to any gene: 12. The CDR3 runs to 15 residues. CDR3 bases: TGCGCCAGCAGAAACGGACTAGGCGGGCTTGGGGAGCTGTTTTTT. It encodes CASRNGLGGLGELFF.

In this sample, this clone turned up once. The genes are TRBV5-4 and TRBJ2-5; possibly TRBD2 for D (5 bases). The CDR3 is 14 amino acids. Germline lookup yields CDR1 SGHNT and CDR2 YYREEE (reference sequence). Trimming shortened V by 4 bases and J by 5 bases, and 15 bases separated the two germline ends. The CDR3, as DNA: TGTGCCAGCAGCCTAAAGACGGAGGCGGAGACCCAGTACTTC. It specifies CASSLKTEAETQYF. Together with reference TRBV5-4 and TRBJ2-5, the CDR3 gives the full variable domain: ETGVTQSPTHLIKTRGQQVTLRCSSQSGHNTVSWYQQALGQGPQFIFQYYREEENGRGNFPPRFSGLQFPNYSSELNVNALELDDSALYLCASSLKTEAETQYFGPGTRLLVL.

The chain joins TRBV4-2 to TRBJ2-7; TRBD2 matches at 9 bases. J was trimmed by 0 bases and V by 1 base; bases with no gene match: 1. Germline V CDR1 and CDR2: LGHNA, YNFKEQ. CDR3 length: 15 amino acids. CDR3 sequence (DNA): TGTGCCAGCAGCCAAGGACTAGCGGCCTCCTACGAGCAGTACTTC. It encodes CASSQGLAASYEQYF.

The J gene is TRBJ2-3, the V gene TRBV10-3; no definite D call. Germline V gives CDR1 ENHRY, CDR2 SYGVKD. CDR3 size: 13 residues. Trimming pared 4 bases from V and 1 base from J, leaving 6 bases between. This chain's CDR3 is CAISGAGTDTQYF. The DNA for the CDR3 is TGTGCCATCAGTGGCGCTGGCACAGATACGCAGTATTTT.

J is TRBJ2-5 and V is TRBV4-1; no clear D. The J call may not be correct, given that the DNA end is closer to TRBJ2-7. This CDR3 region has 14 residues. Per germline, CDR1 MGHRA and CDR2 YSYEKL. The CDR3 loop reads CASSQDLPPHEQYF. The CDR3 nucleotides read TGCGCCAGCAGCCAAGATCTACCACCCCACGAGCAGTACTTC.

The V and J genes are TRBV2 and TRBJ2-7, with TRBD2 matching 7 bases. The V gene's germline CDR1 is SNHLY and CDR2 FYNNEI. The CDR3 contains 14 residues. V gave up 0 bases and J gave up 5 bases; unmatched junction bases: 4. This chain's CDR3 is CASSEAGGGDEQYF. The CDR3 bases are TGTGCCAGCAGTGAAGCGGGGGGAGGGGACGAGCAGTACTTC.